These 24 T cell receptor beta chains originate from one sample sequenced in a study of OX40 agonist ivuxolimab in advanced cancers. Libraries came from the immunoSEQ multiplex PCR assay. TCRdb stores this immuneACCESS table with in-frame sequences only. Part of the clones is absent; in the studies checked, under half of the shortfall reflects unresolved V genes, and no reason is known for the rest. The table for this sample lists approximately 60,000 clones; 80% to 95% of them were counted only once. 0.5% to 0.75% of the sample belongs to the ten largest clones. The input for sequencing was CD4+ or CD8+ T cells sorted from blood, taken in a trial of the OX40 agonist ivuxolimab. The receptor set was obtained from an adult with an advanced solid tumor such as melanoma, head and neck, liver or kidney cancer.

This chain links TRBV2 with TRBJ2-6; D may be TRBD1 (6 bases). The ends were cut back, 6 bases at V and 1 base at J, with 10 bases in the middle. CDR1 is SNHLY and CDR2 is FYNNEI in the germline V gene. This CDR3 spans 15 amino acids. The CDR3 loop is CASSSGVSGANVLTF. The CDR3 region has the DNA TGTGCCAGCAGCTCAGGGGTATCTGGGGCCAACGTCCTGACTTTC. Complete variable domain (other parts from reference TRBV2 and TRBJ2-6): EPEVTQTPSHQVTQMGQEVILRCVPISNHLYFYWYRQILGQKVEFLVSFYNNEISEKSEIFDDQFSVERPDGSNFTLKIRSTKLEDSAMYFCASSSGVSGANVLTFGAGSRLTVL.

The rearrangement links TRBV7-9 to TRBJ1-3; 8 bases are shared with TRBD1. The CDR3 sequence is 16 residues long. Trimming took 5 bases from V and 6 from J; bases not matched to a gene: 12. Germline lookup yields CDR1 SEHNR and CDR2 FQNEAQ (reference sequence). CDR3 sequence reads: CASSKISTGAENTIYF. The CDR3 DNA sequence: TGTGCCAGCAGCAAGATCTCGACAGGGGCTGAAAACACCATATATTTT. Drawing the rest from reference TRBV7-9 and TRBJ1-3, the complete variable domain is DTGVSQNPRHKITKRGQNVTFRCDPISEHNRLYWYRQTLGQGPEFLTYFQNEAQLEKSRLLSDRFSAERPKGSFSTLEIQRTEQGDSAMYLCASSKISTGAENTIYFGEGSWLTVV.

The chain has TRBV9 and TRBJ1-1; D not certain. This CDR3 comprises 13 residues. CDR1 and CDR2 from the germline V gene are SGDLS and YYNGEE. The V and J ends lost 0 bases and 3 bases respectively, with 6 bases between them. CDR3 loop: CASSVGRDTEAFF. The CDR3 region has the DNA TGTGCCAGCAGCGTAGGTAGGGACACTGAAGCTTTCTTT.

V gene TRBV11-2 combines with J gene TRBJ2-1; TRBD1 aligns across 7 bases. Germline V lookup: CDR1 SGHAT, CDR2 FQNNGV. V gave up 1 base and J gave up 8 bases; unmatched junction bases: 5. This CDR3 has 14 amino acids. CDR3 bases: TGTGCCAGCAGCTTAGGCCGACAGGGTGATGAGCAGTTCTTC. Its protein is CASSLGRQGDEQFF.

The V gene is TRBV29-1, the J gene TRBJ1-2; maybe TRBD1 (5 bases). Germline V lookup: CDR1 SQVTM, CDR2 ANQGSEA. The CDR3 covers 12 residues. The germline V and J ends were trimmed by 2 bases and 3 bases, with 7 bases remaining between them. The CDR3 DNA is TGCAGCGTTGAACGAGGGGACTATGGCTACACCTTC. It translates to CSVERGDYGYTF.

The V and J genes are TRBV25-1 and TRBJ2-5; tentatively, D is TRBD1 or TRBD2 (6 bases each). The CDR3 is 15 amino acids. Per the germline V gene, CDR1 is MGHDK and CDR2 is SYGVNS. V lost 5 bases, J lost 5 bases, and 18 bases lay in between. CDR3 nucleotide sequence: TGTGCCAGCAGTAACCAAGCCGGGGGCCGGGAGACCCAGTACTTC. It is translated as CASSNQAGGRETQYF.

The chain carries TRBV6-1 and TRBJ1-5, with D maybe TRBD1 (5 bases). This CDR3 contains 16 residues. V was trimmed by 2 bases and J by 6 bases, leaving 17 bases between them. Per germline, CDR1 MNHNS and CDR2 SASEGT. The CDR3 sequence is CASSERPRGATQPQHF. The CDR3 nucleotides are TGTGCCAGCAGTGAACGCCCGAGAGGGGCAACTCAGCCCCAGCATTTT.

Comments on this clone: Compared with germline, one end of the junction differs, possibly owing to a read error. The V and J genes are TRBV25-1 and TRBJ2-7; D is ambiguous. Germline assignment: CDR1 MGHDK and CDR2 SYGVNS. This CDR3 is 11 amino acids long. The CDR3 coding sequence is TGTGCCAGCAGTGAATACACCCTCCCCCACTTC. Translated, it gives CASSEYTLPHF.

This rearrangement joins TRBV29-1 to TRBJ2-3; possible D gene TRBD1, 5 bases. The CDR3 loop spans 12 amino acids. Germline CDR1 SQVTM, CDR2 ANQGSEA. Trimming pared 2 bases from V and 4 bases from J, leaving 7 bases between. The CDR3 region is CSVELTADTQYF. DNA of the CDR3: TGCAGCGTTGAACTGACAGCAGATACGCAGTATTTT.

The chain couples TRBV6-1 to TRBJ1-2; TRBD1 aligns across 8 bases. Germline V lookup: CDR1 MNHNS, CDR2 SASEGT. Trimming cost V 4 bases and J 2 bases; bases outside gene matches: 9. There are 16 residues in the CDR3. CDR3 DNA sequence: TGTGCCAGCAGTGGCCTAATGGGACAGGAGAACTATGGCTACACCTTC. Its translation: CASSGLMGQENYGYTF.

The rearrangement links TRBV15 to TRBJ1-3; tentative D call: TRBD1 (6 bases). There are 14 residues in the CDR3. Trimming took 3 bases from V and 3 from J, leaving 9 bases between them. CDR1 and CDR2 from the germline V gene are LNHNV and YYDKDF (reference sequence). CDR3 sequence reads: CATSSTGFGNTIYF. CDR3 nucleotides: TGTGCCACCAGCAGTACAGGGTTTGGAAACACCATATATTTT.

This chain links TRBV27 with TRBJ2-5; 11 bases fit TRBD2. Germline V lookup: CDR1 MNHEY, CDR2 SMNVEV (reference sequence). J lost 8 bases, V lost 5 bases, and 10 bases had no gene match. This CDR3 comprises 15 residues. CDR3 residues: CASSALAGGSRTQYF. DNA for the CDR3: TGTGCCAGCAGTGCTCTAGCGGGAGGTTCGCGAACCCAGTACTTC.

CDR3 coding DNA: TGTGCCAGCAGCTTAATGGCTAGCGGTGGGGGCACAGATACGCAGTATTTT. It specifies CASSLMASGGGTDTQYF. This rearrangement joins TRBV7-3 to TRBJ2-3; TRBD2 matches at 7 bases. V trimming: 1 base; J trimming: 1 base; junction bases outside the gene matches: 8. Germline V gene lookup returns CDR1 SGHTA and CDR2 FQGTGA. The CDR3 covers 17 residues.

The chain couples TRBV11-2 to TRBJ2-7; tentative D call: TRBD2 (7 bases). V was clipped by 4 bases and J by 9 bases, with 16 bases between them. The CDR3 sequence is 13 residues long. The germline CDR1 and CDR2 sequences are SGHAT and FQNNGV. CDR3 sequence reads: CASSSPGGGWQYF. The CDR3 DNA is TGTGCCAGCAGCTCCCCTGGCGGGGGCTGGCAGTACTTC.

The CDR3 DNA is TGTGCCTGGAGTTCACGGGACACCTACTCCTACGAGCAGTACTTC. Its translation: CAWSSRDTYSYEQYF. This chain joins TRBV30 and TRBJ2-7, with D tentatively TRBD1 (6 bases). V was shortened by 2 bases and J by 0 bases, with 14 bases between the two germline ends. Germline V lookup: CDR1 GTSNPN, CDR2 SVGIG (reference sequence). The CDR3 contains 15 residues.

The CDR3 nucleotides are TGCGCCAGCAGCCAAAGTCCCGGGACAGGGAAGAACTATGGCTACACCTTC. This encodes CASSQSPGTGKNYGYTF. The gene calls are TRBV5-1 and TRBJ1-2, with 9 bases matching TRBD1. V dropped 4 bases and J dropped 2; count of bases not matched to a gene: 12. Germline CDR1 is SGHRS and CDR2 is YFSETQ. This CDR3 spans 17 amino acids.

CDR3 DNA: TGTGCCAGTAGTACCCGGGACACAGCCTACGAGCAGTACTTC. Its protein is CASSTRDTAYEQYF. The chain has TRBV19 and TRBJ2-7, with a tentative D call TRBD1 (6 bases). V was pared by 4 bases and J by 2 bases, with 12 bases between. The CDR3 totals 14 residues. CDR1 is LNHDA and CDR2 is SQIVND in the germline V gene (reference sequence).

The chain links TRBV6-5 to TRBJ2-5, with 7 bases lining up with TRBD1. Per the germline V gene, CDR1 is MNHEY and CDR2 is SVGAGI. J was trimmed by 2 bases and V by 3 bases; bases with no gene match: 6. The CDR3 is made up of 15 amino acids. The CDR3 DNA reads as TGTGCCAGCAGTTATCGCGGACAGGAACAAGAGACCCAGTACTTC. Translated: CASSYRGQEQETQYF.

The rearrangement joins TRBV6-5 to TRBJ1-5; D not resolved. V was cut by 2 bases and J by 2 bases, with 7 bases left in between. The CDR3 is 14 residues long. Germline V lookup: CDR1 MNHEY, CDR2 SVGAGI. The CDR3 protein is CASSYGYGNQPQHF. The CDR3, as DNA: TGTGCCAGCAGTTACGGATATGGCAATCAGCCCCAGCATTTT.

This chain connects TRBV6-6 to TRBJ2-7; 9 bases agree with TRBD1. The CDR3 is 14 amino acids. The germline gives CDR1 MNHNY, CDR2 SVGAGI (reference sequence). V gave up 2 bases and J gave up 5 bases; unmatched junction bases: 4. The CDR3, as DNA: TGTGCCAGCAGTTACAGGGACAGGGACCACGAGCAGTACTTC. Protein: CASSYRDRDHEQYF.

The chain employs TRBV6-5 and TRBJ2-5; unclear D gene. Germline V CDR1 and CDR2: MNHEY, SVGAGI. The CDR3 consists of 15 residues. V lost 4 bases and J lost 1, with 13 bases in between. DNA of the CDR3: TGTGCCAGCAGTTCCCACTCTGCCAGCCAAGAGACCCAGTACTTC. This translates into CASSSHSASQETQYF.

With regard to this clone: The sample carries other DNA sequences with the same CDR3. The V gene is TRBV6-1, the J gene TRBJ2-2, with 8 bases matching TRBD1. The CDR3 has 15 amino acids. In germline, CDR1 is MNHNS, CDR2 SASEGT. After removal of 8 bases from V and 2 bases from J, the junction contained 7 bases not matched to a gene. The CDR3 nucleotides are TGTGCCAGCCACGAGCAGGGGGCAAACACCGGGGAGCTGTTTTTT. Protein sequence: CASHEQGANTGELFF.

CDR3 residues: CASSRGGANTGELFF. CDR3 DNA: TGTGCCAGTAGTAGAGGGGGGGCTAACACCGGGGAGCTGTTTTTT. This sequence joins TRBV19 and TRBJ2-2, with a possible D match to TRBD2 (7 bases). The germline CDR1 and CDR2 sequences are LNHDA and SQIVND (reference sequence). Trimming removed 4 bases from V and 2 bases from J, with 11 bases in between. CDR3 size: 15 residues.

This clone was counted only a few times. This sequence joins TRBV7-6 and TRBJ2-5; the match to TRBD1 covers 7 bases. The V and J ends lost 5 bases and 2 bases, in that order; junction bases with no gene match: 5. Germline V CDR1 and CDR2: SGHVS, FNYEAQ. This CDR3 comprises 14 residues. This CDR3 is CASSQGTAQETQYF. In DNA, the CDR3 is TGTGCCAGCAGCCAAGGGACAGCACAAGAGACCCAGTACTTC.